Included here is one T cell receptor beta chain sequence, with context. V was pared by 4 bases and J by 0 bases, with 13 bases between. This CDR3 is built from 16 residues. The germline V gene has CDR1 LGHDT and CDR2 YNNKEL (reference sequence). This sample stems from a study of blood T cell repertoires in COVID-19. In the source study's methods: Counts of nucleated cells, estimated from reference gene primer amplification, were obtained. Libraries were prepared by immunoSEQ multiplex PCR; TCRdb keeps only in-frame clonotypes and omits some of them. The V and J calls and clone size are taken from that table; D and trimming were inferred from the DNA. This sample carries approximately 220,000 clones, around 80% of them seen once, and the ten largest clones take 27%.

This rearrangement joins TRBV3-1 (or the pseudogene TRBV3-2) to TRBJ1-3; D may be TRBD1 (5 bases). The sample consisted of peripheral blood. This TCR was recovered from a man aged 40-49 years with acute or convalescent COVID-19. CDR3 sequence reads: CASSPTRQSSGNTIYF. In nucleotides, the CDR3 is TGTGCCAGCAGCCCCACCCGACAGAGCTCTGGAAACACCATATATTTT.